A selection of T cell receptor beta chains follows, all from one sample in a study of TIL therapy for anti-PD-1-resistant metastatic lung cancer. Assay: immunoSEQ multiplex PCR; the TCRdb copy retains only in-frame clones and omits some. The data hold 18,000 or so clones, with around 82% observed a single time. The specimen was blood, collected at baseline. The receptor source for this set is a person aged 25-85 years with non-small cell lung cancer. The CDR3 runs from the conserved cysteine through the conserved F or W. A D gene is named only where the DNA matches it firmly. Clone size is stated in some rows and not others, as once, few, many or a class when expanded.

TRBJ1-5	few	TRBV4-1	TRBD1	TGCGCCAGCAGCCACCGCCAGGGGGCGGATCGGCCCCAGCATTTT	CASSHRQGADRPQHF
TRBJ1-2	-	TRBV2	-	TGTGCCAGCAGTGAAGCGCTGGCAGGAGACTATGGCTACACCTTC	CASSEALAGDYGYTF
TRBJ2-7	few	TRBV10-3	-	TGTGCCATCAGTGAGCGGGGGAGCTACGAGCAGTACTTC	CAISERGSYEQYF
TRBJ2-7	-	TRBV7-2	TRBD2	TGTGCCAGCAGCCTGGGACTAGCGGGGGGGCCGCGGGAGGAGCAGTACTTC	CASSLGLAGGPREEQYF
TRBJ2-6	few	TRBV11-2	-	TGTGCCAGCAGCTTATGGGACCAAACGGCTGGGGCCAACGTCCTGACTTTC	CASSLWDQTAGANVLTF
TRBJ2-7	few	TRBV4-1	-	TGCGCCAGCAGCCAAGATTCGGGTAGTAGCTACCACGAGCAGTACTTC	CASSQDSGSSYHEQYF
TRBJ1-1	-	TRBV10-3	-	TGTGCCATCAGCCCTCAGCGGGACGGTGAAGCTTTCTTT	CAISPQRDGEAFF
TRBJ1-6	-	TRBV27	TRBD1	TGTGCCAGCAGTGACAGGGACAACTATAATTCACCCCTCCACTTT	CASSDRDNYNSPLHF
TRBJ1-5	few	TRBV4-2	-	TGTGCCAGCAGCCAAGAACGTCTGGTACGAGGGTTTAGCAATCAGCCCCAGCATTTT	CASSQERLVRGFSNQPQHF
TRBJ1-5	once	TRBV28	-	TGTGCCAGCAGGACTCTCCAGGGCAATCAGCCCCAGCATTTT	CASRTLQGNQPQHF
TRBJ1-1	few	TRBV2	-	TGTGCCAGCCGTCCCAGGGGCCAGCAGAACACTGAAGCTTTCTTT	CASRPRGQQNTEAFF
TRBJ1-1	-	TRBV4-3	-	TGCGCCAGCAGCCAAGAAACAGGGAGCCCCACTGAAGCTTTCTTT	CASSQETGSPTEAFF
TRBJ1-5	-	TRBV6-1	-	TGTGCCAGCAGTGAGACGGCAGGGAATCAGCCCCAGCATTTT	CASSETAGNQPQHF
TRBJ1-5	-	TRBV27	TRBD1	TGTGCCAGCAGTCCGGGACAGGGGGTTCAGCCCCAGCATTTT	CASSPGQGVQPQHF
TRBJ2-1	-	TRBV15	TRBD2	TGTGCCACCAGCACAAAGCGGGGGCCATCCTACAATGAGCAGTTCTTC	CATSTKRGPSYNEQFF
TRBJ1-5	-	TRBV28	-	TGTGCCAGCAGTCCAACCGGGACCTCAGGGACTCAGCCCCAGCATTTT	CASSPTGTSGTQPQHF
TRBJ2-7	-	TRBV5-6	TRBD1	TGTGCCAGCAGCTTTTACCGGGACAGGGGGCGACAAAACTACGAGCAGTACTTC	CASSFYRDRGRQNYEQYF
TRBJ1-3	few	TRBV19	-	TGTGCCAGTAGTATTGGCGGAACCACTGGAAACACCATATATTTT	CASSIGGTTGNTIYF
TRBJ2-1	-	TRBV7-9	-	TGTGCCAGCAGCCCCCGGGACAACTACAATGAGCAGTTCTTC	CASSPRDNYNEQFF
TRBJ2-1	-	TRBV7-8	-	TGTGCCAGCAGCTTACGTCAGGACCTTTTGAATGAGCAGTTCTTC	CASSLRQDLLNEQFF